The clone carrying this TCR beta chain was picked up a small number of times. This sample was included in a study of technical replicates of blood from a few donors. Germline assignment: CDR1 SEHNR and CDR2 FQNEAQ (reference sequence). V was pared by 5 bases and J by 1 base, with 14 bases between. The CDR3 has 15 residues. Repertoires were generated with immunoSEQ multiplex PCR, while TCRdb's copy carries only in-frame clones and drops some. This table has about 74,000 clones, around four fifths appearing once. This receptor was identified in a human donor in good health. Some clones in this sample may be carry-over from other donors' samples. The specimen was PBMCs. The chain joins TRBV7-9 to TRBJ1-1; D gene ambiguous. The CDR3 reads CASSLLGEGNTEAFF. The CDR3 nucleotides are TGTGCCAGCAGCCTGCTAGGCGAGGGGAACACTGAAGCTTTCTTT.